This entry features one T cell receptor beta chain sequence. Its target antigen remains unknown. No clone much larger than this one lies a single base away; base qualities are absent. The data were taken from a study of cytomegalovirus exposure and HLA in healthy donors (dated by TCRdb to about 2017). Study-wide context: An earlier analysis of 587 of the donors reported 276 Gb of sequence data and 117 million unique TCR beta sequences obtained from roughly 180 million T cells. An early release covering some 640 HLA-typed donors comprised approximately 300 gigabases of sequencing data and about 90 million unique TCR sequences. Among the approximately 420 genotyped donors, around 81% belonged to the genetic ancestry cluster associated with self-reported Caucasian donors. The aim of the study was to test whether cataloging public T cell receptors could identify signatures of past pathogen exposure. The T cell repertoires of several hundred subjects were profiled by immunosequencing and related to cytomegalovirus serostatus. Along with the approximately 650-subject first cohort, a separate validation cohort of over 90 different subjects was used. The study combined high-throughput TCR immunosequencing, statistical association of individual TCRs with disease status, and machine learning to predict cytomegalovirus infection status. To study patterns of TCR occurrence, a later analysis re-analyzed previously published TCR beta repertoires from 666 donors and added high-resolution HLA genotyping. The later analysis used no new phenotypic data to find candidate immune exposures, relying instead on TCR beta sequences and their occurrence across donors. An earlier analysis of a few hundred of the donors applied high-throughput TCR beta sequencing to assess whether each TCR beta V gene segment acted as functional or pseudogenic. Donor age, sex, ethnicity and CMV serostatus were collected together with the repertoire data. In a later genetic analysis, genome-wide SNP genotypes for about 60% of the 666 donors were used, and that subset was treated as a discovery cohort. Every discovery cohort repertoire had been produced on one sequencing platform. Class I and class II HLA loci were covered by the typing at four-digit resolution. The number of typed donors differed by locus: about 629-630 for A, B, C, DRB1 and DQB1; about 520 for DQA1; 606 for DPA1; and some 470 for DPB1. Roughly 5 DR-DQ haplotypes were handled as single units for association and clustering, since linkage in the cohort was strong. Among around 400 genotyped donors of the cohort, an average of about 220,000 unique TCR beta nucleotide sequences was sequenced per donor, of which approximately 19% were non-productive.

Library method: the immunoSEQ multiplex PCR assay. For the multiplex PCR, a mixture combining 60 forward primers for TCR Vbeta segments and 13 reverse primers for TCR Jbeta segments was used. The CDR3 region of rearranged TCR beta genes was amplified from genomic DNA by a multiplex PCR assay. Amplified TCR beta libraries were sequenced as 87-base-pair reads on the Illumina HiSeq System. As for the original processing: In a later analysis, tens of millions of unique TCR beta chains were counted across the 650 to 750 repertoires, and around 10 million of these chains were shared by at least two donors. Raw reads were error-corrected and collapsed into unique sequences with a nearest-neighbor algorithm that merged closely related sequences to remove PCR and sequencing errors. V, D and J gene segments were assigned by aligning CDR3 sequences to IMGT reference sequences. For a sequence to be retained, at least a six-nucleotide match to both a V gene segment and a J gene segment was required. A rearrangement was called productive if the CDR3 had no stop codons and remained in frame with V and J, and every other rearrangement was called non-productive. CDR3 was defined according to IMGT convention as the region running from the second conserved V-encoded cysteine to the conserved J-encoded phenylalanine. In an earlier analysis of around 600 of the donors, sequences lacking an unambiguous match to a single V gene segment were excluded. An earlier analysis of several hundred of the donors classified V segments as functional when productive rearrangements were above 56.7% and as segregating when the standard deviation between donors was above 5%. To diagnose cytomegalovirus status from the catalog of TCR beta chain sequences, a statistical classification framework was built. V and J gene assignment, in a later analysis, came from comparing TCR nucleotide sequences with IMGT/GENE-DB human TR gene sequences. In a later analysis, CDR3 sequences and most-parsimonious VDJ recombination scenarios were assigned using the TCRdist pipeline. In a later analysis, each TCR beta chain was defined by its CDR3 amino acid sequence together with its V-gene family, and reads lacking a unique V-gene family were excluded. A later analysis removed 500 to 650 highly shared, low-generation-probability nucleotide sequences to deal with suspected cross-contamination and a sequencing artifact. For each public chain, a later analysis derived a clonal expansion index from normalized ranks of inferred template counts within each repertoire. In a later analysis, generation probabilities were computed with a VDJ recombination model fitted to out-of-frame rearrangements, and the resulting probabilities were checked against IGoR. In a later analysis, TCR-TCR, TCR-HLA and TCR-CMV co-occurrence was scored with hypergeometric tests, and a repertoire-size bias correction was applied to TCR pairs. A later analysis estimated false discovery rates by permuting HLA or CMV assignments 20 times. In a later analysis, co-occurring TCRs were grouped with DBSCAN, and TCRdist sequence similarity was added when clustering was performed within HLA-allele-positive subsets. Repertoires with fewer than 30,000 or more than 120,000 public chains, plus five repertoires with anomalous nucleotide sharing, were excluded from co-occurrence clustering. What TCRdb holds here is the immuneACCESS table cut down to in-frame rearrangements. Part of the clones is not present; checked against another copy, under half of the missing clones reflect an unresolved V gene, and the others are unexplained. The D gene and trimming were derived from the DNA, and the V and J assignments and clone size from that table. This sample has about 80,000 clones in its table, and around 67% of those were observed once. The ten largest clonotypes hold 6.9% of the sample.

The cohort comprised 550 to 700 healthy bone marrow donors. Cohort members were all nominally healthy when sampled, although unrecorded immune exposures were likely present. The donor was CMV seropositive and belonged to the group of 250 to 300 seropositive cohort members. A peripheral blood sample was collected from each donor, and TCR beta sequencing was performed on peripheral blood mononuclear cells. Genomic DNA was extracted from the blood cell samples with the Qiagen DNeasy Blood Extraction Kit. Broader findings and caveats from the paper: A few of the identified cytomegalovirus-associated TCR beta chains were confirmed in vitro to be specific for cytomegalovirus antigens. In a later analysis, more than 15,000 TCR beta sequences were associated with specific HLA alleles at a false discovery rate of 0.05. Roughly uniform sequencing depth across donors was assumed in presence/absence analyses, although this assumption may not hold. Correlated functional status among segregating V segments might be attributable to linkage disequilibrium, but an unknown experimental factor could not be ruled out. The sequencing pipeline was judged likely to have produced a cluster of highly shared sequence variants as a technical artifact. The classifier was reported to diagnose cytomegalovirus status with high specificity and sensitivity in both the original and validation cohorts. Most TCR sequences were seen in very few donors, while some public TCRs were found in many individuals. Because HLA typing was unavailable for some donors at each locus, only the typed subset was used in association tests. A further reported finding was that TCR beta sequences accurately predicted the HLA-A and HLA-B alleles for most subjects in the first cohort. In a later analysis, TCR association rates were found to vary across HLA loci, with the most associated TCRs seen for DRB1 alleles and the fewest for HLA-C alleles. It was suggested by the authors that the approach could potentially be generalized to other disease states and immunological phenotypes. About 15 rarely observed V segments, including chromosome 9 orphons, were excluded from the earlier analysis of several hundred of the donors because counts were too low. The study listed 150 to 200 TCR beta chains as associated with cytomegalovirus. A later analysis reported that several top co-occurrence clusters appeared linked to parvovirus B19, influenza, CMV and Epstein-Barr virus. V-gene and J-gene trimming of TCR beta chains was associated with a missense DCLRE1C variant in a later genetic analysis, and the association was replicated in an independent cohort. When HLA alleles, especially DR and DQ, strongly co-occurred, attributing TCR associations to individual alleles was difficult. In an earlier analysis of some 500 of the donors, most TCR beta V segments appeared in productive rearrangements about 87% or about 30% of the time, broadly matching IMGT annotations. In a later analysis, most CMV-associated TCR beta chains were found to appear HLA-restricted, with HLA associations seemingly driven largely by CMV exposure. Only TCR beta chains were sequenced in this cohort, and the absence of alpha or paired-chain data limited detectable features. Compared with the 666-donor mean, donors in an Asian-associated ancestry cluster had fewer N-insertions in productive TCRs, according to a later genetic analysis. A later analysis found that HLA-associated TCR beta chains were more clonally expanded and had lower generation probabilities than equally common non-associated chains. For the cohort, immune exposure information was limited to CMV serostatus.

The receptor's source is a woman aged 50 to 60 in good health and CMV-seropositive. Sequencing input: PBMCs.

The base sequence is TGTGCCAGCAGCGACGCGGGACAGCACGAGCAGTACGTC. Its protein is CASSDAGQHEQYV. The chain links TRBV7-2 with TRBJ2-7; matching of 7 bases hints at TRBD1 as the D gene. In the germline V gene, CDR1 corresponds to SGHTA and CDR2 to FQGNSA. Reading from cysteine to valine, the CDR3 counts 13 amino acids. Here the CDR3 DNA is all that survives: 39 bases in frame from base 1. Trimming takes 5 bases from V and 5 bases from J, and the germline ends sit 13 bases apart.